This TCR beta chain was profiled in a study of shared clonotypes between healthy human individuals. Losses at the gene ends were 5 bases for V and 1 base for J; bases not matched to a gene: 6. This CDR3 is 17 amino acids long. In germline, CDR1 is SGHTA, CDR2 FQGNSA. Some clones are missing from TCRdb's copy, which holds only in-frame ones; the method was immunoSEQ multiplex PCR. The sample carries 1 million to 1.2 million clones, about 80% recorded once. The rearrangement uses TRBV7-2 and TRBJ2-4; 12 bases are a match to TRBD1. The receptor comes from a man aged 18 to 30 in good health. Some clones in this sample may be carry-over from other donors' samples. The specimen sequenced was memory CD4+ T cells from PBMCs. Subset in this sample: CD45RA-negative fraction. CDR3 sequence (DNA): TGTGCCAGCAGCCAGGGACAGGGGGCATGGGCCAAAAACATTCAGTACTTC. Protein sequence: CASSQGQGAWAKNIQYF.